This T cell receptor beta chain comes out of a study of beta chain features in type 1 diabetes. Study information: Patients shared similar age, gender and cell yields with healthy donors. Study conclusions and caveats: In all four CD4+ subsets, TCRB CDR3 length was significantly, moderately reduced in type 1 diabetes. For patients, the naive, central memory and Treg TCRB repertoires appeared more alike than for healthy donors.

Concerning this clone itself: No antigen is known for it.

Sort purity for all populations was recorded as exceeding 98%. All of the isolated RNA was reverse transcribed, so expressed TCRB transcripts were sequenced. The average read count of naive, central memory and regulatory T cell samples was approximately 3.5 million. TCRdb's table, derived via immunoSEQ multiplex PCR, lists solely in-frame clones and lacks some. The data hold fewer than 300,000 clones, with roughly 22% observed a single time. This receptor was obtained from a woman aged 40 to 50 with type 1 diabetes. Specimen: naive CD4+ T cells from blood.

In nucleotides, the CDR3 is TGTGCCAGCAGCTTTCCGGGACAGGGGTATGAGCAGTTCTTC. This encodes CASSFPGQGYEQFF. The chain joins TRBV5-4 to TRBJ2-1; 10 bases fit TRBD1. J was trimmed by 8 bases and V by 2 bases; bases with no gene match: 4. From germline, CDR1 is SGHNT and CDR2 YYREEE (reference sequence). The CDR3 length is 14 residues.